Sequencing of this TCR beta chain was carried out in a study of T cell responses to AZD1222 COVID-19 vaccine. The data were produced by immunoSEQ multiplex PCR, yet TCRdb's version contains in-frame clones alone and is incomplete. Among around 8,000 clones listed, approximately 87% were seen once. V shed 3 bases, J shed 4 bases, and the junction held 8 bases outside the gene matches. The CDR3 is made up of 15 amino acids. Germline loops: CDR1 SGHRS, CDR2 YFSETQ. Regarding this clone: Antigen: not known.

General study results and limits: Baseline testing showed seropositivity in only six AZD1222 recipients. Spike as a whole was targeted by vaccine-associated CD4 TCRs, dominant at 160-218 and 743-854. Donors in the cohort were predominantly white British and more often female, and clonal diversity was possibly underestimated. Reportedly, nearly half of unique spike TCRs recognized epitopes outside B.1.351/B.1.1.7 mutations.

This receptor was identified in an adult who received the AZD1222 COVID-19 vaccine. The chain combines TRBV5-1 with TRBJ2-5; 8 positions match TRBD1. The source was peripheral blood, collected 28 days after the second AZD1222 dose. The CDR3 is CASSSTGQAGETQYF. The DNA for the CDR3 is TGCGCCAGCAGCTCGACGGGACAGGCCGGAGAGACCCAGTACTTC.